This entry describes one T cell receptor beta chain. Its target antigen remains unknown. No clone much larger than this one lies a single base away; base qualities are absent. In total, just over 650 healthy bone marrow donors made up the cohort. At the time of sampling, every cohort member was nominally healthy, though immune exposures that went unrecorded were likely present. The donor tested CMV seropositive and was one of the 289 seropositive cohort members. Every donor gave a peripheral blood sample, and the peripheral blood mononuclear cells from that sample were used for TCR beta sequencing. Genomic DNA was extracted from the blood cell samples with the Qiagen DNeasy Blood Extraction Kit. The sample is drawn from a study of cytomegalovirus exposure and HLA in healthy donors (dated by TCRdb to between 2016 and 2019). For the study in its entirety: According to an earlier analysis of several hundred of the donors, about 179 million T cells yielded 117 million unique TCR beta sequences and about 300 Gb of sequence data. An early release that covered about 600 HLA-typed donors contained 300 to 350 gigabases of sequencing data and tens of millions of unique TCR sequences. Five DR-DQ haplotypes were treated as single units for association and clustering because of strong linkage in the cohort. In a later analysis, previously published TCR beta repertoires from 666 donors were re-analyzed and high-resolution HLA genotyping was added so that TCR occurrence patterns could be studied. In a later genetic analysis, genome-wide SNP genotypes for about 65% of the roughly 670 donors were used, and that subset was treated as a discovery cohort. An earlier analysis of a few hundred of the donors applied high-throughput TCR beta sequencing to assess whether each TCR beta V gene segment acted as functional or pseudogenic. In the later analysis, no new phenotypic data were used to find candidate immune exposures; instead, reliance was placed on TCR beta sequences and their occurrence across donors. High-throughput TCR immunosequencing, statistical association of individual TCRs with disease status, and machine learning were combined to predict cytomegalovirus infection status. Across approximately 400 genotyped donors of the cohort, an average of about 240,000 unique TCR beta nucleotide sequences per donor were sequenced, and 15% to 20% of those sequences were non-productive. HLA typing covered class I and class II loci at four-digit resolution. Using immunosequencing, the study profiled T cell repertoires from 500 to 800 subjects and related those repertoires to cytomegalovirus serostatus. The number of donors typed differed by locus, with about 620-630 for A, B, C, DRB1 and DQB1, approximately 500 for DQA1, 600 to 610 for DPA1, and some 470 for DPB1. The genetic ancestry cluster associated with self-reported Caucasian donors included 70% to 85% of the roughly 360 genotyped donors. Donor age, sex, ethnicity and CMV serostatus were compiled alongside the repertoire data. Every repertoire in the discovery cohort had been generated on one and the same sequencing platform. The study aimed to test whether signatures of past pathogen exposure could be identified by cataloging public T cell receptors. A separate validation cohort of some 130 different subjects was used in addition to the roughly 620-subject first cohort. Summary of the overall study and its limitations: In vitro tests confirmed that a few of the cytomegalovirus-associated TCR beta chains recognize cytomegalovirus antigens. Linkage disequilibrium might explain the correlated functional status among segregating V segments, but an unknown experimental factor could not be excluded. In both the original and validation cohorts, the classifier was reported to diagnose cytomegalovirus status with high specificity and sensitivity. In a later analysis, the rate of TCR association differed among HLA loci, with DRB1 alleles having the most associated TCRs and HLA-C alleles having the fewest. Compared with the roughly 670-donor mean, donors in an Asian-associated ancestry cluster had fewer N-insertions in productive TCRs, according to a later genetic analysis. In a later analysis, HLA-associated TCR beta chains showed more clonal expansion and lower generation probabilities than non-associated chains that were equally common. Broadly in line with IMGT annotations, most TCR beta V segments showed up in productive rearrangements about 87% or about 30% of the time in an earlier analysis of around 600 of the donors. A later analysis found that most CMV-associated TCR beta chains appeared HLA-restricted, with HLA associations seemingly driven largely by CMV exposure. Specific HLA alleles were associated with about 17,000 TCR beta sequences at a false discovery rate of 0.05 in a later analysis. CMV serostatus was the only immune exposure information available for the cohort. A further reported finding was that TCR beta sequences accurately predicted the HLA-A and HLA-B alleles for most subjects in the first cohort. In the study, 150 to 200 TCR beta chains were listed as associated with cytomegalovirus. A cluster of highly shared sequence variants was judged likely to represent a technical artifact of the sequencing pipeline. Assigning TCR associations to individual alleles was difficult when HLA alleles, especially DR and DQ, strongly co-occurred. A later analysis reported that several top co-occurrence clusters appeared linked to parvovirus B19, influenza, CMV and Epstein-Barr virus. Roughly uniform sequencing depth across donors was assumed in presence/absence analyses, although this assumption may not hold. Across donors, most TCR sequences were observed very rarely, whereas some public TCRs were present in many individuals. Because the 87-base-pair reads could not distinguish some IMGT-functional V segments, including TRBV6-2 and TRBV6-3, those segments were excluded. Because HLA typing was unavailable for some donors at each locus, only the typed subset was used in association tests. A later genetic analysis associated a missense DCLRE1C variant with V-gene and J-gene trimming of TCR beta chains, and an independent cohort replicated the association. Because counts were too low, roughly 18 rarely observed V segments, including chromosome 9 orphons, were left out of the earlier analysis of several hundred of the donors. This cohort had only TCR beta chains sequenced, and the lack of alpha or paired-chain data limited which features could be detected. The authors suggested that the approach could potentially be generalized to other disease states and immunological phenotypes.

The receptor library was made with the immunoSEQ multiplex PCR assay. The multiplex PCR relied on a mix of 60 forward primers for TCR Vbeta segments and 13 reverse primers for TCR Jbeta segments. A multiplex PCR assay on genomic DNA amplified the CDR3 region of rearranged TCR beta genes. On the Illumina HiSeq System, the amplified TCR beta libraries were sequenced as 87-base-pair reads. In the paper's pipeline: Across the 670 or so repertoires, a later analysis counted tens of millions of unique TCR beta chains, roughly 11 million of which were shared by at least two donors. To remove PCR and sequencing errors, raw reads were error-corrected and collapsed into unique sequences using a nearest-neighbor algorithm that merged closely related sequences. V, D and J gene segments were assigned by aligning CDR3 sequences to IMGT reference sequences. Each retained sequence needed at least a six-nucleotide match to both a V gene segment and a J gene segment. Rearrangements were classified as productive when the CDR3 lacked stop codons and remained in frame with V and J, and all other rearrangements were classified as non-productive. CDR3 was defined according to IMGT convention as the region running from the second conserved V-encoded cysteine to the conserved J-encoded phenylalanine. Sequences without an unambiguous match to a single V gene segment were excluded from the earlier analysis of a few hundred of the donors. An earlier analysis of roughly 590 of the donors called V segments functional above 56.7% productive rearrangements and segregating when the between-donor standard deviation exceeded 5%. A statistical classification framework was developed to diagnose cytomegalovirus status using the catalog of TCR beta chain sequences. A later analysis assigned V and J genes by comparing TCR nucleotide sequences with IMGT/GENE-DB human TR gene sequences. A later analysis assigned CDR3 sequences and most-parsimonious VDJ recombination scenarios with the TCRdist pipeline. A later analysis defined each TCR beta chain by its CDR3 amino acid sequence plus V-gene family, and excluded reads lacking a unique V-gene family. To address suspected cross-contamination and a sequencing artifact, a later analysis removed around 600 highly shared, low-generation-probability nucleotide sequences. A later analysis calculated a clonal expansion index for each public chain from normalized within-repertoire ranks of inferred template counts. A later analysis computed generation probabilities with a VDJ recombination model fitted to out-of-frame rearrangements, and checked the results against IGoR. A later analysis scored TCR-TCR, TCR-HLA and TCR-CMV co-occurrence with hypergeometric tests, applying a repertoire-size bias correction to TCR pairs. To estimate false discovery rates, a later analysis permuted the HLA or CMV assignments 20 times. In a later analysis, co-occurring TCRs were grouped using DBSCAN, and TCRdist sequence similarity was added for clustering within HLA-allele-positive subsets. Co-occurrence clustering excluded repertoires with fewer than 30,000 or more than 120,000 public chains, plus five with anomalous nucleotide sharing. TCRdb retrieved this table from immuneACCESS and kept in-frame rearrangements only. Not all clones are present; in checked studies, unresolved V genes account for under half, and no reason is known for the remainder. The V and J calls and the clone size are those of that table, but D and trimming were determined from the DNA. For this sample the table gives roughly 140,000 clones, of which 60% to 80% were detected only once. The top ten hold 6.7% of the sample.

CDR1 and CDR2, looked up from the germline V gene, are SGHTA and FQGNSA. V is cut back by 3 bases and J by 3 bases, with 0 bases in the junction unmatched. The CDR3 sequence holds 13 residues, the cysteine and phenylalanine included. Solely the CDR3 DNA is kept, with 39 bases framed from the first base. The rearranged segments are TRBV7-2 and TRBJ2-7; TRBD1 lines up with 9 middle nucleotides. Sample: PBMCs. The sequence derives from a woman aged 40 to 50 in good health and CMV-seropositive. DNA sequence: TGTGCCAGCAGCTTGGACAGGGGCTACGAGCAGTACTTC. This yields the protein CASSLDRGYEQYF.